The present T cell receptor (beta chain) was sequenced within a study of blood T cell repertoires in COVID-19. Study summary: From the United States, Italy and Spain came samples of acute and convalescent COVID-19.

After removal of 3 bases from V and 7 bases from J, the junction contained 7 bases not matched to a gene. Germline CDR1 reads SGDLS; CDR2 reads YYNGEE. This CDR3 contains 15 residues. Assay: immunoSEQ multiplex PCR; the TCRdb copy retains only in-frame clones and omits some. The sample consists of under 250,000 clones, 83% of them appearing once. Participants came from fewer than 25 US areas, aged about 18 to 95 years. This clonotype was sampled from a woman in her 40s who had been exposed to COVID-19. The rearrangement uses TRBV9 and TRBJ1-6, with TRBD1 matching 7 bases. Sequenced sample: PBMCs or T cells enriched from blood (not recorded which). The CDR3 bases are TGTGCCAGCAGCGCGTCGTTACAGGGGAATTCACCCCTCCACTTT. This encodes CASSASLQGNSPLHF.